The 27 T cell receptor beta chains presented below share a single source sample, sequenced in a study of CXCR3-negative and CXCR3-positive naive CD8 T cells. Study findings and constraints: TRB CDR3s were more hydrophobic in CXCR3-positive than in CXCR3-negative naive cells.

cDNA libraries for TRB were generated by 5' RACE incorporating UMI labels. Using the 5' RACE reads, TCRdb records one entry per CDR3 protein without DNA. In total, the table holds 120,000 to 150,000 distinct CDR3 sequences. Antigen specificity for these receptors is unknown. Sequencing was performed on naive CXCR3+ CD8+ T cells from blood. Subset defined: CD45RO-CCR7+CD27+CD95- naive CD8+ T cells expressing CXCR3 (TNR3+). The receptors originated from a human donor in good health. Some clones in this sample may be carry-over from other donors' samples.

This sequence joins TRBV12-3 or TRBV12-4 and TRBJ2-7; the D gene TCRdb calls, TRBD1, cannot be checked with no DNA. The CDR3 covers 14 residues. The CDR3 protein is CASSTELQVYEQYF.

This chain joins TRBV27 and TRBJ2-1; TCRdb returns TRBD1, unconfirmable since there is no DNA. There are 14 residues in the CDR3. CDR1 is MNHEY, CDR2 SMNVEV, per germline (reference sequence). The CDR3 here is CASSSPLPGTGEFF.

This CDR3 reads CASMSDMDEKLFF. V is TRBV25-1 and J is TRBJ1-4; the TCRdb D gene call, TRBD1, has no DNA to confirm it. Germline loops: CDR1 MGHDK, CDR2 SYGVNS. The CDR3 sequence is 13 residues long.

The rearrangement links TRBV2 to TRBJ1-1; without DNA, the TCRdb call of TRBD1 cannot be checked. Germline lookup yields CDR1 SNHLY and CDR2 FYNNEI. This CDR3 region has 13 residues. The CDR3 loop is CATAPGGGTEAFF. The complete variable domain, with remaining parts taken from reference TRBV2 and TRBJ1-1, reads EPEVTQTPSHQVTQMGQEVILRCVPISNHLYFYWYRQILGQKVEFLVSFYNNEISEKSEIFDDQFSVERPDGSNFTLKIRSTKLEDSAMYFCATAPGGGTEAFFGQGTRLTVV.

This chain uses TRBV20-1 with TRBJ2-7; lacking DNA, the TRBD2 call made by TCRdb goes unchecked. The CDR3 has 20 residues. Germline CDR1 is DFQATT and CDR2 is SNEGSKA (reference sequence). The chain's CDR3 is CSARDLGGLAGGKSSYEQYF.

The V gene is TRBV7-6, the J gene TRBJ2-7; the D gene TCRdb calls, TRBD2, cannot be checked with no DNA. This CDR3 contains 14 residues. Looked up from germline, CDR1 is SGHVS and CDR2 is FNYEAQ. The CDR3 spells CASSFEDSGYEQYF.

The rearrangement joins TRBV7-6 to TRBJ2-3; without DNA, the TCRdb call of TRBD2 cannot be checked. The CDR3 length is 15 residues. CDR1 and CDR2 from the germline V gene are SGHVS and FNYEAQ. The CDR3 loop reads CASSLVASGGDTQYF.

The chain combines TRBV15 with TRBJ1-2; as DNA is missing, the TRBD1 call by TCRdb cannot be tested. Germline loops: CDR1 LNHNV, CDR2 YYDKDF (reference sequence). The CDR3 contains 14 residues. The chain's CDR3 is CATRLDGTGYGYTF.

The CDR3 protein is CASSHSFGTDTQYF. The chain employs TRBV11-2 and TRBJ2-3. Germline CDR1 reads SGHAT; CDR2 reads FQNNGV. CDR3 size: 14 residues.

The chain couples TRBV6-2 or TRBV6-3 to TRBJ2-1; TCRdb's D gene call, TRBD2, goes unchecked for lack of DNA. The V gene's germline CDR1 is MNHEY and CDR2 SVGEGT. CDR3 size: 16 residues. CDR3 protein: CASSYSLAGEVNEQFF.

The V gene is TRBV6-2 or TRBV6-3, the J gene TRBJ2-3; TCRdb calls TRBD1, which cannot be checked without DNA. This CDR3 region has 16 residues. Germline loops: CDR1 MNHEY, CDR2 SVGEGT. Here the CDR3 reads CASRYTQGEGTDTQYF.

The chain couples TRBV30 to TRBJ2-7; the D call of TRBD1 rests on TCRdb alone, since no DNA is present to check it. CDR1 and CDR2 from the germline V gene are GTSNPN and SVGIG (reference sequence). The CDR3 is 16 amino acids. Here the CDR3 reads CAWSFFAGAGVYEQYF.

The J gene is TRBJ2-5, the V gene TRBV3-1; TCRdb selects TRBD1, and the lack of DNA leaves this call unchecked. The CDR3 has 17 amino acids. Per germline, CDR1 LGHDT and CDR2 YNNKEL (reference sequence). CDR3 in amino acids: CASSQDEAGRLAETQYF.

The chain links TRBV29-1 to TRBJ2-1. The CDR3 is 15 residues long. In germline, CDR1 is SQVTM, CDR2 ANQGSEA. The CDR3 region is CSVELHESSYNEQFF.

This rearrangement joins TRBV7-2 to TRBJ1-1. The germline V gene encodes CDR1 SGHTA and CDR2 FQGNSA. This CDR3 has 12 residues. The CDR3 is CASKGWGTEAFF.

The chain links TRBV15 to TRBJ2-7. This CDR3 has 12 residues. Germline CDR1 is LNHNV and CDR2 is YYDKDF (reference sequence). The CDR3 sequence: CATSPDDYEQYF.

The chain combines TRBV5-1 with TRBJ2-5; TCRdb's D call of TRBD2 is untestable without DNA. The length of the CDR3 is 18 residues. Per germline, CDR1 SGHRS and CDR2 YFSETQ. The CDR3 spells CASSAETSGTSYQETQYF.

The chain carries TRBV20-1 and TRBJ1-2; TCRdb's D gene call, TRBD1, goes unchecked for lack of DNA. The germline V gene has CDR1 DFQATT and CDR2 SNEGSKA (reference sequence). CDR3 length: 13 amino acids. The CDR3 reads CSARPGGSDGYTF.

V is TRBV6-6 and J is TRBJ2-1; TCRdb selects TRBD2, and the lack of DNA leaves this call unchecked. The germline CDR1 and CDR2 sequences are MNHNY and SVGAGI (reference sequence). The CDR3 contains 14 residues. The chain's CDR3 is CASSYGLAGNEQFF.

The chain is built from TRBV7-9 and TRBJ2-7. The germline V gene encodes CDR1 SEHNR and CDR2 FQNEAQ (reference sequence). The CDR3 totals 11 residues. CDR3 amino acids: CASSSPYEQYF.

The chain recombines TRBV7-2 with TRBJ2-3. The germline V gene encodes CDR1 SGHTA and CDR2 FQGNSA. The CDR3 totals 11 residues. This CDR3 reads CASNDGGTQYF.

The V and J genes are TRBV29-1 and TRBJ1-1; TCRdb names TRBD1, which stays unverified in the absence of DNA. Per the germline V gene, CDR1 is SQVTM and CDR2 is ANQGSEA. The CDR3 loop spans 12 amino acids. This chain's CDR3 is CSVDTGGTEAFF.

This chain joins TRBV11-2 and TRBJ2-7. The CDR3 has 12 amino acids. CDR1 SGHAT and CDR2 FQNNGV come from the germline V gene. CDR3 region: CASSLDYSEQYF.

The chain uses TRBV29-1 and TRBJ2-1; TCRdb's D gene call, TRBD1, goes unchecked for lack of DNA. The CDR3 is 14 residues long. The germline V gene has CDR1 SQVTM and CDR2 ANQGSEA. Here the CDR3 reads CSVAQGAFYKEQFF.

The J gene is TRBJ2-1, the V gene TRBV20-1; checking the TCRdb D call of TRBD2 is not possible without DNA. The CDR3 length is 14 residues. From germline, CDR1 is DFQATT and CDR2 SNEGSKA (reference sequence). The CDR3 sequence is CSARGRGGNNEQFF.

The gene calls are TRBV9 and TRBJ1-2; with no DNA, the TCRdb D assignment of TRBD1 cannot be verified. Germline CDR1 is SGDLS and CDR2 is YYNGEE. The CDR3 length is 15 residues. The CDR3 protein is CASSGDSALLDGYTF.

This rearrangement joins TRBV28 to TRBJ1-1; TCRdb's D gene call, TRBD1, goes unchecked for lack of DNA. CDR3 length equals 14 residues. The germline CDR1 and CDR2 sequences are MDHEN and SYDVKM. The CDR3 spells CASSFQGSGTEAFF.